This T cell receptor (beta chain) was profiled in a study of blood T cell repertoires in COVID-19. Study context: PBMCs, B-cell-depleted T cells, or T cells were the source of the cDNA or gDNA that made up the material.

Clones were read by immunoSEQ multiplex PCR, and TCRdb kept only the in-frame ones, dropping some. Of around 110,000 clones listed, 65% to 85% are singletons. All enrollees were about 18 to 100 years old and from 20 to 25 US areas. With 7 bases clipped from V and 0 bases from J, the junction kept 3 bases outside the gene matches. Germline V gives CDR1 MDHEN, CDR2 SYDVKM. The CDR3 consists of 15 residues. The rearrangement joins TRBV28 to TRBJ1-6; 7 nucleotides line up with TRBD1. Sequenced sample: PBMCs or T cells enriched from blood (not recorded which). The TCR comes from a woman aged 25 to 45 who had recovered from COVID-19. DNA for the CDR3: TGTGCCAGCACGGACAGGAGCTCCTATAATTCACCCCTCCACTTT. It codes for CASTDRSSYNSPLHF.